Below, one T cell receptor beta chain is given with its context. CDR3 length equals 13 residues. Trimming at V came to 8 bases and at J to 3 bases, leaving 7 bases not matched to a gene. CDR1 and CDR2 from the germline V gene are MNHNS and SASEGT. Using immunoSEQ multiplex PCR, the repertoire was profiled, and TCRdb retains in-frame clones only, with some absent. The sample shows tens of thousands of clones, 75% to 90% of them seen only once. The entry originates in a study of T cell changes during pregnancy in multiple sclerosis. V gene TRBV6-1 combines with J gene TRBJ2-7; 7 nucleotides agree with TRBD2. The sample consisted of CD8+ T cells from peripheral blood mononuclear cells, taken after pregnancy. This TCR derives from a female donor with multiple sclerosis, enrolled in a pregnancy study. Here the CDR3 reads CASPGTNGYEQYF. The DNA for the CDR3 is TGTGCCAGCCCAGGGACTAACGGCTACGAGCAGTACTTC.